This TCR beta chain was recorded in a study of control samples from healthy donors and cancer patients. The V gene lost 6 bases and the J gene lost 8 bases, with 19 bases spanning the gap. This CDR3 has 13 amino acids. Germline assignment: CDR1 SQVTM and CDR2 ANQGSEA. The assay was immunoSEQ multiplex PCR, and TCRdb's table has in-frame clones only and misses some. The sample shows about 96,000 clones, approximately 93% of them seen only once. Sequenced input: blood. V and J are TRBV29-1 and TRBJ2-5, with D perhaps matching TRBD1 (5 bases). This receptor was taken from a man between 18 and 35 years old in good health. Here the CDR3 reads CSVPQGEERTQYF. CDR3 in DNA: TGCAGCGTCCCCCAGGGCGAAGAGAGAACCCAGTACTTC.